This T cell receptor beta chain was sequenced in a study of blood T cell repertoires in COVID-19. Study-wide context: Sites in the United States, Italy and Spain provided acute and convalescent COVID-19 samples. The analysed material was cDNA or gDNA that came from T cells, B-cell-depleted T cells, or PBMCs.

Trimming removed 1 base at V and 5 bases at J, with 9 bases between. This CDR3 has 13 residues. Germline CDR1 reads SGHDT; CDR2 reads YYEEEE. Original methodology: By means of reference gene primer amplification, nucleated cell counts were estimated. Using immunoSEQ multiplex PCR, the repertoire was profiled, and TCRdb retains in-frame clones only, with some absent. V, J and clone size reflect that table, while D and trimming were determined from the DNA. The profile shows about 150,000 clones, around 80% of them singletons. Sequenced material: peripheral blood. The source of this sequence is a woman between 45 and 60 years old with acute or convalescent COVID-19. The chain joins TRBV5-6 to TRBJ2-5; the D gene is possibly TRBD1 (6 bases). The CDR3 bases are TGTGCCAGCAGCTTGTCAGGGGCGGAGACCCAGTACTTC. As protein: CASSLSGAETQYF.